Here is one T cell receptor (beta chain) with its context. The antigen remains unidentified. The entry originates in a study of PD-L1 blockade in urothelial cancer. The overall study: The researchers analyzed blood 3 weeks (second dose) and 6 weeks after treatment start.

The repertoire was sequenced with immunoSEQ multiplex PCR; TCRdb's copy has only in-frame clones and lacks some. The data show 80,000 to 130,000 clones, around 90% seen once. The study's findings and limits: Tumor-associated clones in blood expanded more at 3 weeks in durable-benefit patients.

Between the trimmed V and J ends, which lost 3 bases and 4 bases, there was a span of 16 bases. The CDR3 spans 15 residues. Germline V lookup: CDR1 SGDLS, CDR2 YYNGEE. The chain employs TRBV9 and TRBJ1-1; weak D call: TRBD1 (5 bases). The material was PBMCs, obtained around atezolizumab (anti-PD-L1) treatment. The sequence came from a woman of 80 years or more with urothelial cancer. The CDR3 sequence: CASSESSSGGTEAFF. The DNA for the CDR3 is TGTGCCAGCAGCGAGTCCTCATCGGGGGGCACTGAAGCTTTCTTT.